One and the same sample provided the 16 T cell receptor beta chains below, sequenced in a study of T-cell memory formation after mild COVID-19. In TCRdb, the 5' RACE reads were re-called with MiXCR into one record per CDR3 protein. Here the sample spans roughly 370,000 distinct CDR3 sequences, about 15% being singletons. Sample: PBMCs or a T cell subset sorted from them (not recorded which). These TCRs come from a man between 18 and 29 years old who had mild COVID-19 (a few samples of this study predate the infection). Cell type and time point are not known.

The chain links TRBV4-3 to TRBJ2-1; no clear D. The CDR3 totals 15 residues. The ends were cut back, 0 bases at V and 2 bases at J, with 8 bases in the middle. The germline gives CDR1 LGHNA, CDR2 YSLEER. CDR3 loop: CASSQDHGAYNEQFF. In DNA form, the CDR3 reads TGCGCCAGCAGCCAAGATCATGGGGCCTACAATGAGCAGTTCTTC.

There are a few counts of this clonotype. The chain uses TRBV3-1 and TRBJ1-1; unclear D gene. Trimming left V 4 bases short and J 5 bases short, with 20 bases between. Germline assignment: CDR1 LGHDT and CDR2 YNNKEL (reference sequence). CDR3 length equals 16 residues. The CDR3 DNA reads as TGTGCCAGCAGCCCACCCCAGTGGAAGGGAGTGACTGAAGCTTTCTTT. It yields the protein CASSPPQWKGVTEAFF.

The table lists this clonotype with a few counts. The chain uses TRBV19 and TRBJ2-1; no reliable D call. The CDR3 totals 13 residues. Trimming took 5 bases from V and 2 from J, leaving 7 bases between them. CDR1 and CDR2 from the germline V gene are LNHDA and SQIVND (reference sequence). CDR3 loop: CASSEATYNEQFF. The CDR3 DNA reads TGTGCCAGTAGTGAAGCGACCTACAATGAGCAGTTCTTC.

This clonotype was observed a few times. CDR3 nucleotide sequence: TGCAGTGCTACGAGTAAGCGGGGGGAAGAGACCCAGTACTTC. Protein sequence: CSATSKRGEETQYF. The rearrangement joins TRBV20-1 to TRBJ2-5, with 9 bases fitting TRBD2. The J segment lost 3 bases and the V segment lost 4 bases, leaving 6 bases of the junction unmatched. This CDR3 has 14 amino acids. Germline CDR1 is DFQATT and CDR2 is SNEGSKA (reference sequence).

This sequence joins TRBV5-1 and TRBJ1-1, with TRBD1 as a possible D gene (6 bases). Germline-derived CDR1 and CDR2 are SGHRS and YFSETQ. There are 14 residues in the CDR3. Deletions cut 0 bases from V and 5 bases from J, with 11 bases between. CDR3 sequence: CASSLALQGTEAFF. DNA for the CDR3: TGCGCCAGCAGCTTGGCCCTACAGGGAACTGAAGCTTTCTTT.

This chain joins TRBV6-5 and TRBJ1-5; D gene uncertain. The CDR3 contains 13 residues. The ends were cut back, 6 bases at V and 5 bases at J, with 11 bases in the middle. Germline V CDR1 and CDR2: MNHEY, SVGAGI. CDR3 nucleotide sequence: TGTGCCAGCAGAGTAGGCAGAGATCAGCCCCAGCATTTT. This gives the protein CASRVGRDQPQHF.

This chain connects TRBV7-9 to TRBJ1-2; D perhaps matches TRBD1 (5 bases). Per germline, CDR1 SEHNR and CDR2 FQNEAQ (reference sequence). The V end lost 6 bases, the J end lost 2 bases, and 13 bases lay between the germline ends. The CDR3 runs 14 residues. CDR3 nucleotides: TGTGCCAGCAGTTTTACAGGTAGCAACTATGGCTACACCTTC. Translating gives CASSFTGSNYGYTF.

For this clonotype: The junction shows a germline mismatch at one end, possibly a read error. This rearrangement joins TRBV11-2 to TRBJ2-5, with 11 bases identical to TRBD2. Germline CDR1 SGHAT, CDR2 FQNNGV. The length of the CDR3 is 16 residues. CDR3 loop: CASSLVAGGHQETQYF. The CDR3 region has the DNA TGTGCCAGCAGTTTAGTAGCGGGGGGGCACCAAGAGACCCAGTACTTC.

The chain carries TRBV20-1 and TRBJ2-7; tentative D call: TRBD1 (6 bases). The CDR3 length is 15 residues. Looked up from germline, CDR1 is DFQATT and CDR2 is SNEGSKA (reference sequence). Trimming took 6 bases from V and 0 from J, leaving 18 bases between them. The CDR3 bases are TGCAGTGCAACTCTCCGAGGGGGAGCCTCCTACGAGCAGTACTTC. As protein: CSATLRGGASYEQYF.

This clonotype was picked up a small number of times. The chain combines TRBV10-3 with TRBJ2-3; tentative D call: TRBD2 (5 bases). The germline V gene has CDR1 ENHRY and CDR2 SYGVKD. Trimming stripped 3 bases from V and 2 bases from J, with 12 bases between. This CDR3 region has 15 residues. The CDR3 DNA reads TGTGCCATCAGTGAATCTAGCCGACACACAGATACGCAGTATTTT. This codes for CAISESSRHTDTQYF.

V gene TRBV7-2 combines with J gene TRBJ1-2, with a weak D call TRBD1 (6 bases). Germline V lookup: CDR1 SGHTA, CDR2 FQGNSA. This CDR3 has 15 amino acids. With 5 bases removed from V and 1 base from J, the gap between germline ends came to 14 bases. The CDR3 DNA reads TGTGCCAGCAGCCCCGGACAGACCGTTAACTATGGCTACACCTTC. Its translation: CASSPGQTVNYGYTF.

This clonotype was seen a handful of times. J is TRBJ2-5 and V is TRBV28; TRBD2 aligns across 7 bases. This CDR3 is 14 amino acids long. Per the germline V gene, CDR1 is MDHEN and CDR2 is SYDVKM. V dropped 0 bases and J dropped 3; count of bases not matched to a gene: 1. The CDR3 DNA reads as TGTGCCAGCAGTTTATGGGCGGGGGAAGAGACCCAGTACTTC. It encodes CASSLWAGEETQYF.

This clonotype was recorded many times. The V call is TRBV5-1, the J call TRBJ2-4, with D uncertain. The length of the CDR3 is 14 residues. Trimming cost V 0 bases and J 15 bases, with 19 bases left between them. Germline assignment: CDR1 SGHRS and CDR2 YFSETQ. CDR3 in amino acids: CASSLAGPSTWTYF. CDR3 nucleotide sequence: TGCGCCAGCAGCTTGGCCGGGCCCTCGACGTGGACGTACTTC.

This chain uses TRBV7-9 with TRBJ2-2; D gene ambiguous. This CDR3 region has 15 residues. Trimming left V 5 bases short and J 4 bases short, with 14 bases between. The germline gives CDR1 SEHNR, CDR2 FQNEAQ (reference sequence). CDR3 loop: CASSRMTAVTGELFF. Here the CDR3 DNA reads TGTGCCAGCAGCCGAATGACGGCAGTCACCGGGGAGCTGTTTTTT.

V is TRBV7-9 and J is TRBJ2-7; D is tentatively TRBD1 or TRBD2 (5 bases each). CDR3 length equals 16 residues. Germline loops: CDR1 SEHNR, CDR2 FQNEAQ (reference sequence). Trimming shortened V by 5 bases and J by 0 bases, and 17 bases separated the two germline ends. This chain's CDR3 is CASSPKGTGSSYEQYF. The CDR3 DNA sequence: TGTGCCAGCAGCCCCAAGGGGACGGGGAGCTCCTACGAGCAGTACTTC.

This clonotype was seen more than once but under ten times. V is TRBV27 and J is TRBJ1-5; 7 bases fit TRBD1. V dropped 5 bases and J dropped 7; count of bases not matched to a gene: 11. This CDR3 has 15 residues. Germline CDR1 is MNHEY and CDR2 is SMNVEV (reference sequence). CDR3 DNA: TGTGCCAGCAGTCCCCGGGACAGAGGAGGGCAGCCCCAGCATTTT. It translates to CASSPRDRGGQPQHF.